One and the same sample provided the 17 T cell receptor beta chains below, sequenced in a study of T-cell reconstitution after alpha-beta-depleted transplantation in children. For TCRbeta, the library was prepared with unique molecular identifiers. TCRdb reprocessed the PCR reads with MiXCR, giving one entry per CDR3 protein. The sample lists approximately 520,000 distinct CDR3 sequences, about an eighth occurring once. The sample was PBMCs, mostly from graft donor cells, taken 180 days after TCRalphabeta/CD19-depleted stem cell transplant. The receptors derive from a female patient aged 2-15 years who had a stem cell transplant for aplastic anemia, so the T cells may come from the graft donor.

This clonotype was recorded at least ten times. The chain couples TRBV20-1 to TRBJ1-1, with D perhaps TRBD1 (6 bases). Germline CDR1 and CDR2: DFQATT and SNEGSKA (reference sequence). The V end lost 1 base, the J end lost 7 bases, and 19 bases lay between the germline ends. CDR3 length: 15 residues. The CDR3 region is CSARAGFWDKGEAFF. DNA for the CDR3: TGCAGTGCTAGAGCTGGGTTTTGGGACAAGGGTGAAGCTTTCTTT.

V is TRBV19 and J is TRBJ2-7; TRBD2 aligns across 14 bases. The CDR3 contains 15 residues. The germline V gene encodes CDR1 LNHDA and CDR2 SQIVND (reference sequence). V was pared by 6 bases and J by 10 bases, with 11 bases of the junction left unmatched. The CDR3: CASSHPGLAGDNQYF. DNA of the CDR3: TGTGCCAGTAGCCACCCGGGACTAGCGGGAGATAATCAGTACTTC. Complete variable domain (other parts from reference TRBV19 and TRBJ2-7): DGGITQSPKYLFRKEGQNVTLSCEQNLNHDAMYWYRQDPGQGLRLIYYSQIVNDFQKGDIAEGYSVSREKKESFPLTVTSAQKNPTAFYLCASSHPGLAGDNQYFGPGTRLTVT.

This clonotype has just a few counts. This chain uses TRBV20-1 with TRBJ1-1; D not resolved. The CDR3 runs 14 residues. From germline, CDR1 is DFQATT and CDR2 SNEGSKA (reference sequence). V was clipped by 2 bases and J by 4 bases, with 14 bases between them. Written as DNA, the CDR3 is TGCAGTGCTAGAATAGTCATTATGGGCACTGAAGCTTTCTTT. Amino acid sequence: CSARIVIMGTEAFF.

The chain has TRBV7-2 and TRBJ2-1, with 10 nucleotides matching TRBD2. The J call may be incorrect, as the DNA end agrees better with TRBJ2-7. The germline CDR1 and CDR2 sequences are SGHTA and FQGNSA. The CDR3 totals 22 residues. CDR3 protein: CASRGTSGTAKNRIILVHEQYF. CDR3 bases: TGTGCCAGCAGGGGTACTAGCGGGACGGCCAAAAATCGAATTATTCTCGTCCATGAGCAGTACTTC.

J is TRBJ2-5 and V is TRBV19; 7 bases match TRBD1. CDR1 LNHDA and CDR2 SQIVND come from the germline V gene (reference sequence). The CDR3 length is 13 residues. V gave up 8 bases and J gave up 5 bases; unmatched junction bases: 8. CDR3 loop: CASQRGREETQYF. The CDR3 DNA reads TGTGCCAGTCAAAGGGGGCGCGAGGAGACCCAGTACTTC.

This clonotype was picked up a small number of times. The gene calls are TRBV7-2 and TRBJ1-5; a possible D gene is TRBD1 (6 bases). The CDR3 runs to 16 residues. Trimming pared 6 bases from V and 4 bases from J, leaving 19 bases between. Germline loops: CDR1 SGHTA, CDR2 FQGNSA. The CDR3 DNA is TGTGCCAGCAGTAACAGGGAGAAGGTGGGAAATCAGCCCCAGCATTTT. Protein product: CASSNREKVGNQPQHF.

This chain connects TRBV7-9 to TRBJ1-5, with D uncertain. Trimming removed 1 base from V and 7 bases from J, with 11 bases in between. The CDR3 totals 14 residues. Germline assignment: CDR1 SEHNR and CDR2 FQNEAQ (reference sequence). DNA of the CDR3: TGTGCCAGCAGCTTAGTCGATGAGCGGCAGCCCCAGCATTTT. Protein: CASSLVDERQPQHF. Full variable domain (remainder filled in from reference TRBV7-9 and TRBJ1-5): DTGVSQNPRHKITKRGQNVTFRCDPISEHNRLYWYRQTLGQGPEFLTYFQNEAQLEKSRLLSDRFSAERPKGSFSTLEIQRTEQGDSAMYLCASSLVDERQPQHFGDGTRLSIL.

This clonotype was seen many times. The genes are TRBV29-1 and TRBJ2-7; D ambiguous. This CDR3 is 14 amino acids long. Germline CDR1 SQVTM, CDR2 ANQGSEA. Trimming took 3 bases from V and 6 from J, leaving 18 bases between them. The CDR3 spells CSVEFGRLVREQYF. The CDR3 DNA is TGCAGCGTTGAGTTTGGTCGGCTGGTTCGCGAGCAGTACTTC.

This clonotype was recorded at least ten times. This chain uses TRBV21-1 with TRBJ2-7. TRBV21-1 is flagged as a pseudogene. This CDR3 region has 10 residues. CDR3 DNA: TGTGCCAGCAACGGTCTCGAGCAGTACTTC. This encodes CASNGLEQYF.

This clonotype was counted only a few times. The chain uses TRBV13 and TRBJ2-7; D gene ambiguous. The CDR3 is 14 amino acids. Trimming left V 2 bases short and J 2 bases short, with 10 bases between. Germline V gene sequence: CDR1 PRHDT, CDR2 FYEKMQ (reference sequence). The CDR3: CASSLKPGPYEQYV. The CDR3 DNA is TGTGCCAGCAGCTTAAAGCCCGGCCCCTACGAGCAGTACGTC.

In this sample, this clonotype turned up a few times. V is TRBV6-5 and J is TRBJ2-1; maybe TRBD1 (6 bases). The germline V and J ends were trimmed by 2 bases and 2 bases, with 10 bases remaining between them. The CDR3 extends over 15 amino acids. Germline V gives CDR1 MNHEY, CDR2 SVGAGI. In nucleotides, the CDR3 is TGTGCCAGCAGTTACGTAGGACAGACCTACAATGAGCAGTTCTTC. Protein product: CASSYVGQTYNEQFF.

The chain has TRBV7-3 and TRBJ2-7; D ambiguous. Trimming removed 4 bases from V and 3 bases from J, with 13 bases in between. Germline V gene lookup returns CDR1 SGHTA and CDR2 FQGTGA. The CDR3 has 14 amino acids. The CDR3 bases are TGTGCCAGCAGCTCTAACGTCCCAGGCTACGAGCAGTACTTC. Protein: CASSSNVPGYEQYF.

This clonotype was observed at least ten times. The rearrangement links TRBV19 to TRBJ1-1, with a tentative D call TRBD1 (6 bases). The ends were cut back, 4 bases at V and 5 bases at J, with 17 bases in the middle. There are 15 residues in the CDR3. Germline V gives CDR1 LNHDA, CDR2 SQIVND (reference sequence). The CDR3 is CASSRGQGRITEAFF. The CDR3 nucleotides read TGTGCCAGTAGTAGAGGGCAGGGGAGGATTACTGAAGCTTTCTTT.

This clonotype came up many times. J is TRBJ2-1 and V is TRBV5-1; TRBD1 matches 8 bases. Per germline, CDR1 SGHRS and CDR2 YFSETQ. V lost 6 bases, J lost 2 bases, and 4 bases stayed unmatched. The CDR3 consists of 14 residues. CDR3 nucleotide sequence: TGCGCCAGCATCCAGGGGGCTCCCTACAATGAGCAGTTCTTC. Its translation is CASIQGAPYNEQFF.

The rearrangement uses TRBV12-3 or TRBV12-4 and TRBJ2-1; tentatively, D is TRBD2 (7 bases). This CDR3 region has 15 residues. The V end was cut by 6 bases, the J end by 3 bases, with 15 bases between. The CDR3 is CASSKSGTNYNEQFF. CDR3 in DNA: TGTGCCAGCAGCAAGAGCGGGACAAACTACAATGAGCAGTTCTTC.

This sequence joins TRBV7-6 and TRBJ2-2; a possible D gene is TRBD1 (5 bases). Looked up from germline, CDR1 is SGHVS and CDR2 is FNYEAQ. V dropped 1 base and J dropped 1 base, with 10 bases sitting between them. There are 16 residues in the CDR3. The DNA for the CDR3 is TGTGCCAGCAGCTTAGTATTGGACAAGAACACCGGGGAGCTGTTTTTT. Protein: CASSLVLDKNTGELFF.

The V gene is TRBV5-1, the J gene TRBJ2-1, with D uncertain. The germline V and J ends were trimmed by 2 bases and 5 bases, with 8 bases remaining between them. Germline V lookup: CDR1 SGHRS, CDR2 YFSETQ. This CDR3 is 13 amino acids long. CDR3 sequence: CASSFSQNNEQFF. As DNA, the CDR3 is TGCGCCAGCAGCTTTTCCCAGAACAATGAGCAGTTCTTC.